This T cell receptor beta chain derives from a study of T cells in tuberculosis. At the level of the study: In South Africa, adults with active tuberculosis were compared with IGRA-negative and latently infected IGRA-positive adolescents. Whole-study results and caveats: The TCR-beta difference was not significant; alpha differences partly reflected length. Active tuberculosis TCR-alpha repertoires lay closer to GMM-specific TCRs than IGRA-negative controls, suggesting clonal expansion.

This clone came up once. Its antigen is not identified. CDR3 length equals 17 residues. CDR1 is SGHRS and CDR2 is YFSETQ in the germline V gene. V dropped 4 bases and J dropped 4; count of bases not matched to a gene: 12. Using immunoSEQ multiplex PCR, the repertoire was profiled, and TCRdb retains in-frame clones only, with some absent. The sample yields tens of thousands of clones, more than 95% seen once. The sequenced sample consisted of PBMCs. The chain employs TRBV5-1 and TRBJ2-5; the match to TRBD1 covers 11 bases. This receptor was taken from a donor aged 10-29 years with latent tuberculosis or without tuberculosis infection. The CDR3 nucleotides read TGCGCCAGCAGCCAGGGGACAGGGGGGTTTTCTCGAGAGACCCAGTACTTC. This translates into CASSQGTGGFSRETQYF.